The source of this TCR beta chain is a study of response to subunit inactivated influenza vaccine. MiXCR, run by TCRdb on the RT-PCR reads, gives a single entry per CDR3 protein. This table holds 500,000 to 550,000 distinct CDR3 sequences, around 7.7% found once. The TCR sequence derives from a man in his fifties or sixties who received an inactivated influenza vaccine. This specimen was PBMCs from blood, taken around 25 months after vaccination.

DNA of the CDR3: TGTGCCAGCAGTCTAACGGCGGGGTTTGGCAACAATGAGCAGTTCTTC. Its protein is CASSLTAGFGNNEQFF. This chain joins TRBV12-3 or TRBV12-4 and TRBJ2-1; TRBD2 is a possible D gene (6 bases). The length of the CDR3 is 16 residues. Trimming shortened V by 5 bases and J by 5 bases, and 19 bases separated the two germline ends.